This TCR beta chain was obtained from a study of blood T cell repertoires in COVID-19. Background on the study: COVID-19 samples, acute and convalescent, were from the United States, Italy and Spain. PBMCs, B-cell-depleted T cells, or T cells provided the cDNA or gDNA that made up the material.

Germline CDR1 LNHDA, CDR2 SQIVND (reference sequence). This CDR3 has 15 amino acids. J was trimmed by 1 base and V by 3 bases; bases with no gene match: 5. In the authors' methods: Reference gene primer amplification gave nucleated cell count estimates. TCRdb keeps only in-frame clones here, not all; method: immunoSEQ multiplex PCR. V and J calls and clone size are as listed in that table; D and trimming were resolved from the DNA. The table lists about 440,000 clones, roughly 85% of them singletons. The sequence was obtained from a young woman with acute COVID-19. The V gene is TRBV19, the J gene TRBJ2-7, with 8 positions matching TRBD2. The sequenced material came from PBMCs or T cells enriched from blood (not recorded which). The CDR3 spells CASSISGDPSYEQYF. The CDR3 DNA sequence: TGTGCCAGTAGTATTAGCGGGGACCCATCCTACGAGCAGTACTTC.